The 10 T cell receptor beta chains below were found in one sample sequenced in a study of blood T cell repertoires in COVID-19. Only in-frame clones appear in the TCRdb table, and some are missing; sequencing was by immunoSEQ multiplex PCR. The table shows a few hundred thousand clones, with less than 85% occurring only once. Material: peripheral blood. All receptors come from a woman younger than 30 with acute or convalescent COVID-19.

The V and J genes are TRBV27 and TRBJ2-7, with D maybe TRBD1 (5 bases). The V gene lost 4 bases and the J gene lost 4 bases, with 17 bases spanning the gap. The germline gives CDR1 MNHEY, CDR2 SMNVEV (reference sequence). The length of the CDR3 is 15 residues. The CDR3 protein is CASSYQPDMYYEQYF. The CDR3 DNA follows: TGTGCCAGCAGTTACCAACCGGACATGTATTACGAGCAGTACTTC.

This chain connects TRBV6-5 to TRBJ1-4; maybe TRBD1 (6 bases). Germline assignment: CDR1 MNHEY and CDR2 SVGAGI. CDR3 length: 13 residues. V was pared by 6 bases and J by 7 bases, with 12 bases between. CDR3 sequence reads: CASRSGVAEKLFF. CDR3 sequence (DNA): TGTGCCAGCAGGTCAGGGGTTGCTGAAAAACTGTTTTTT.

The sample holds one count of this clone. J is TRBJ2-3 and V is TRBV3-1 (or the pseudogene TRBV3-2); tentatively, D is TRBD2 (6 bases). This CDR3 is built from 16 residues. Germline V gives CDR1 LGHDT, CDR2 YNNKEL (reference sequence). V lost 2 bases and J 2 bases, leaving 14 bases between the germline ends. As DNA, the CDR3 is TGTGCCAGCAGCCAATGGAGCGGGTCTTCCACAGATACGCAGTATTTT. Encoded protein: CASSQWSGSSTDTQYF.

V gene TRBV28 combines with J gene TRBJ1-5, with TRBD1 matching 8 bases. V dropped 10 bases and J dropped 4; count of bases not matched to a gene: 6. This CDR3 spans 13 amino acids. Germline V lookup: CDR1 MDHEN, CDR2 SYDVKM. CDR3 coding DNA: TGTGCCATCGTCCGGGACAGGAATCAGCCCCAGCATTTT. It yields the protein CAIVRDRNQPQHF.

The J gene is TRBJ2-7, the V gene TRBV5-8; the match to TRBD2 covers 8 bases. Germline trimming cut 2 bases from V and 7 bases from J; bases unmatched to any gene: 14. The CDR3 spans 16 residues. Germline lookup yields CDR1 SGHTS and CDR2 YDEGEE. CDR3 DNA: TGTGCCAGCAGCTTTACTCAACGGGAGGGCCCGCGGGAGCAGTACTTC. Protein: CASSFTQREGPREQYF.

As DNA, the CDR3 is TGTGCCATCAGTGAGTCGGAGGCCTTTGGGACCCAGTACTTC. This codes for CAISESEAFGTQYF. J is TRBJ2-5 and V is TRBV10-3; tentative D call: TRBD2 (5 bases). In germline, CDR1 is ENHRY, CDR2 SYGVKD. V was clipped by 0 bases and J by 7 bases, with 12 bases between them. CDR3 length: 14 residues.

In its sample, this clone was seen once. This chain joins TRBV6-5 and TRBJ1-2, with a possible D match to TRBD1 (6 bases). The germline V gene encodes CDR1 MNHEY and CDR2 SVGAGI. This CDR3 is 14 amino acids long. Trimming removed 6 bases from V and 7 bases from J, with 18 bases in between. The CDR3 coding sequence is TGTGCCAGCAGCCGGACAGTCCTGGACGGTGGCTACACCTTC. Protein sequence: CASSRTVLDGGYTF.

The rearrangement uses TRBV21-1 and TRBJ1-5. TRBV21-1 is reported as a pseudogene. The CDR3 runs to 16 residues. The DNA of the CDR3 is TGTGCCAGCAGCCGGCGGGCTATCTATAGCAATCAGCCCCAGCATTTT. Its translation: CASSRRAIYSNQPQHF.

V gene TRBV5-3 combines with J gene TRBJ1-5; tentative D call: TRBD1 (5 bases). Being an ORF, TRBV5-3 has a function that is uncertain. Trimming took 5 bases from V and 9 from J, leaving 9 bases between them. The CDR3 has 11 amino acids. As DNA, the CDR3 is TGTGCCAGAAGGGCCGGGGGGCCCCAGCATTTT. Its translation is CARRAGGPQHF.

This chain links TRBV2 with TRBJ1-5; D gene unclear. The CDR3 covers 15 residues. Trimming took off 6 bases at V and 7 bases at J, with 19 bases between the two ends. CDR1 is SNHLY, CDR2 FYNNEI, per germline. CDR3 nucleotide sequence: TGTGCCAGCAGAAGTAGGGCTGCTCGGGAGCAGCCCCAGCATTTT. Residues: CASRSRAAREQPQHF.